This T cell receptor beta chain was captured by sequencing in a study of T cell repertoires in cytomegalovirus infection. Across the study: It was recently identified HLA-C-restricted and well-studied HLA-B-restricted CMV epitopes that the study used. Based on public TCR beta signatures, there were indications of CMV infection and of a matching HLA type. Study outcomes and limitations: The study identified carriers of CMV plus the relevant HLA from cumulative public TCR beta family frequency. In two of eight donors, the top clonotype was HLA-C-restricted CMV-specific.

Germline lookup yields CDR1 SGHRS and CDR2 YFSETQ. Trimming took 2 bases from V and 4 from J; bases not matched to a gene: 3. CDR3 length equals 14 residues. This clonotype was counted between two and nine times. The antigen remains undetermined. TCRdb used MiXCR to reprocess the reads, holding one entry per CDR3 protein. The sample includes over 45,000 distinct CDR3 sequences, around 20% of them seen just once. The TCR originated in a human donor in good health (CMV status not recorded). Some clones in this sample may be carry-over from other donors' samples. The rearrangement joins TRBV5-1 to TRBJ2-5; 9 positions agree with TRBD1. This sample comprised CD8+ T cells from cultured PBMCs, obtained from culture after CMV antigen stimulation. The CDR3 spells CASSFGTGRETQYF. As DNA, the CDR3 is TGCGCCAGCAGCTTCGGGACAGGGAGAGAGACCCAGTACTTC.